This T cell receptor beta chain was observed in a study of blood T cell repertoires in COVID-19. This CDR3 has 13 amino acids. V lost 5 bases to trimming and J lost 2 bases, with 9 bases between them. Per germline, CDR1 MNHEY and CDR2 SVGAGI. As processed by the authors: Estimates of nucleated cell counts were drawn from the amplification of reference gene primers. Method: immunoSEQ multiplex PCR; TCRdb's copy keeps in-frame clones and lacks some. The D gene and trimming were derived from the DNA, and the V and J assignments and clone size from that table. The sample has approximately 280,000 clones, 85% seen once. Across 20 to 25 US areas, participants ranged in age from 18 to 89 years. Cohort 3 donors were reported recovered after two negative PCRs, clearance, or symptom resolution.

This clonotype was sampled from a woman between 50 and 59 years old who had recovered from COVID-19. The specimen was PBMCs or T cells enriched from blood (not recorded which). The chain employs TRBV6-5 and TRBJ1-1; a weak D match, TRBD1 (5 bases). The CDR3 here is CASSLTDNTEAFF. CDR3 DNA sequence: TGTGCCAGCAGTCTGACAGATAACACTGAAGCTTTCTTT.